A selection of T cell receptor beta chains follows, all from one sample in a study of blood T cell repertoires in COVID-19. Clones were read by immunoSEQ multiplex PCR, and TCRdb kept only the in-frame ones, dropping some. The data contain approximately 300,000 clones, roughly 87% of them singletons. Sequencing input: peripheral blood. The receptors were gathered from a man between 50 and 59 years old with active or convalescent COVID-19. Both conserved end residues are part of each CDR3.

cdr3_aa: CAWSVPGFSTEAFF
v_call: TRBV30
j_call: TRBJ1-1

cdr3_aa: CASSLGGGEKLFF
v_call: TRBV5-1
j_call: TRBJ1-4

cdr3_aa: CAWSGWSSYNEQFF
v_call: TRBV30
j_call: TRBJ2-1

cdr3_aa: CAWRRGQENYGYTF
v_call: TRBV30
j_call: TRBJ1-2

cdr3_aa: CASSPQRFYEQYF
v_call: TRBV28
j_call: TRBJ2-7

cdr3_aa: CASSLSQMNSPLHF
v_call: TRBV7-3
j_call: TRBJ1-6

cdr3_aa: CSVARQGTYEQYF
v_call: TRBV29-1
j_call: TRBJ2-7

cdr3_aa: CASSYRGHTADTQYF
v_call: TRBV6-5
j_call: TRBJ2-3

cdr3_aa: CASRQDRGQGYTF
v_call: TRBV11-2
j_call: TRBJ1-2

cdr3_aa: CASSQELGGGGSPLHF
v_call: TRBV4-3
j_call: TRBJ1-6

cdr3_aa: CASRLGQSGSPLHF
v_call: TRBV2
j_call: TRBJ1-6

cdr3_aa: CASSQGGQGGYGYTF
v_call: TRBV4-2
j_call: TRBJ1-2